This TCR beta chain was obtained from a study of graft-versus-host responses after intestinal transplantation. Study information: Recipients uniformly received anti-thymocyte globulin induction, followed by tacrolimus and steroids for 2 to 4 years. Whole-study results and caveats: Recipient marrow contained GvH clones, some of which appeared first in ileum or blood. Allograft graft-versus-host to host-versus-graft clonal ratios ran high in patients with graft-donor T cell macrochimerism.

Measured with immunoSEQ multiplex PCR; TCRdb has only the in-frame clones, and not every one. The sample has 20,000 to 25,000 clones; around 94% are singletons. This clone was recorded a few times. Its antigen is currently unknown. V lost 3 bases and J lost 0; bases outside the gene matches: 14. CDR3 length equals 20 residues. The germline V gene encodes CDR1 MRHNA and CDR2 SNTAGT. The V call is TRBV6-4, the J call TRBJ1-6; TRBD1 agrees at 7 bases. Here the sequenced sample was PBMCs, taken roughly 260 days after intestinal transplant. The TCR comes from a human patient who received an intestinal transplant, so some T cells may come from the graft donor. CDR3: CASSESGQLLLSSYNSPLHF. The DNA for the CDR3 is TGTGCCAGCAGTGAGTCGGGACAGTTACTTCTGAGCTCCTATAATTCACCCCTCCACTTT.